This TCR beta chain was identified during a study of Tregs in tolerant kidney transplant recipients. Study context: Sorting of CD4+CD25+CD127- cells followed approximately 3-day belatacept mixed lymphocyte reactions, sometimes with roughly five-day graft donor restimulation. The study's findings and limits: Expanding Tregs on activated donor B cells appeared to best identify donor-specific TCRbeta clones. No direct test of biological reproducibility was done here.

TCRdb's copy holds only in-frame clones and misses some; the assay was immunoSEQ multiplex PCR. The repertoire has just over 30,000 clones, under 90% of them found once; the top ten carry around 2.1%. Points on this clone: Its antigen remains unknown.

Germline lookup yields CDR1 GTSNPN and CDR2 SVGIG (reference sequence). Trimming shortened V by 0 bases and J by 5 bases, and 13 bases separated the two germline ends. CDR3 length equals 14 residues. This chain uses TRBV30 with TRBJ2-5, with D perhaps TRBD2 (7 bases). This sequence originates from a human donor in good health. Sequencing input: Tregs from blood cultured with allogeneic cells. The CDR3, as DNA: TGTGCCTGGAGTGTTGGGGGGGCCCAGGAGACCCAGTACTTC. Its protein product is CAWSVGGAQETQYF.